These 25 T cell receptor beta chains share one sample of origin, sequenced in a study of blood T cell repertoires in COVID-19. Sequencing used immunoSEQ multiplex PCR; TCRdb keeps in-frame clones, though not all of them. The sample shows roughly 180,000 clones, around nine tenths of them seen only once. The material sequenced was peripheral blood. These receptors were obtained from a man aged 70-80 years with active or convalescent COVID-19.

The chain recombines TRBV7-2 with TRBJ2-3; D might be TRBD2 (5 bases). CDR3 length equals 15 residues. Germline values: CDR1 SGHTA, CDR2 FQGNSA. V was cut by 2 bases and J by 2 bases, with 11 bases left in between. CDR3 nucleotides: TGTGCCAGCAGCTTATTGGGAGCTCCCACAGATACGCAGTATTTT. This sequence encodes CASSLLGAPTDTQYF. The full variable domain, its missing parts supplied by reference TRBV7-2 and TRBJ2-3, is GAGVSQSPSNKVTEKGKDVELRCDPISGHTALYWYRQSLGQGLEFLIYFQGNSAPDKSGLPSDRFSAERTGGSVSTLTIQRTQQEDSAVYLCASSLLGAPTDTQYFGPGTRLTVL.

The CDR3 is CASSLKQASSYEQYF. CDR3 in DNA: TGTGCCAGCAGCTTGAAACAGGCTAGCTCCTACGAGCAGTACTTC. V is TRBV5-6 and J is TRBJ2-7, with D maybe TRBD1 (5 bases). The CDR3 extends over 15 amino acids. Germline lookup yields CDR1 SGHDT and CDR2 YYEEEE. Between the trimmed V and J ends, which lost 1 base and 0 bases, there was a span of 11 bases.

The chain uses TRBV19 and TRBJ1-2, with D perhaps TRBD1 (6 bases). Germline assignment: CDR1 LNHDA and CDR2 SQIVND (reference sequence). The V gene lost 5 bases and the J gene lost 3 bases, with 16 bases spanning the gap. This CDR3 is 15 amino acids long. The CDR3 loop reads CASSPSRQDHYGYTF. In DNA, the CDR3 is TGTGCCAGTAGTCCATCCCGACAGGACCACTATGGCTACACCTTC.

The gene calls are TRBV11-2 and TRBJ1-3; D remains ambiguous. Germline CDR1 and CDR2: SGHAT and FQNNGV. Trimming pared 5 bases from V and 0 bases from J, leaving 11 bases between. This CDR3 is 15 amino acids long. CDR3 DNA sequence: TGTGCCAGCAGCCCCCGCCGGGACTCTGGAAACACCATATATTTT. Encoded protein: CASSPRRDSGNTIYF.

The chain couples TRBV9 to TRBJ2-2; D is unresolved. Germline CDR1 is SGDLS and CDR2 is YYNGEE. The CDR3 has 17 amino acids. Trimming shortened V by 0 bases and J by 7 bases, and 19 bases separated the two germline ends. The CDR3 region has the DNA TGTGCCAGCAGCGTAGACCCGAGGCGGATACACGACGGGGAGCTGTTTTTT. It is translated as CASSVDPRRIHDGELFF.

The chain joins TRBV7-2 to TRBJ2-3, with TRBD2 identical over 14 bases. The junction had 3 bases not matched to a gene; V was cut back by 3 bases and J by 10 bases. Germline CDR1 is SGHTA and CDR2 is FQGNSA. This CDR3 contains 14 residues. CDR3 amino acids: CASSLGLAGASQYF. CDR3 coding DNA: TGTGCCAGCAGCTTGGGACTAGCGGGGGCATCGCAGTATTTT.

The chain joins TRBV6-5 to TRBJ1-1, with 11 nucleotides matching TRBD1. J gave up 4 bases and V 6 bases, and 4 bases lay outside the gene matches. Germline values: CDR1 MNHEY, CDR2 SVGAGI. The CDR3 extends over 14 amino acids. The CDR3: CASRGQGEGTEAFF. CDR3 nucleotide sequence: TGTGCCAGCAGGGGACAGGGGGAAGGCACTGAAGCTTTCTTT.

The chain links TRBV5-4 to TRBJ2-2; D is ambiguous. The CDR3 loop spans 14 amino acids. Germline-derived CDR1 and CDR2 are SGHNT and YYREEE (reference sequence). The ends were cut back, 0 bases at V and 6 bases at J, with 9 bases in the middle. CDR3 nucleotide sequence: TGTGCCAGCAGCTTGGAGCCTTCCGCCGGGGAGCTGTTTTTT. Translated: CASSLEPSAGELFF.

This clone showed up just a few times. This chain joins TRBV2 and TRBJ2-7, with 12 bases lining up with TRBD2. V lost 10 bases and J lost 3; bases outside the gene matches: 10. Germline CDR1 is SNHLY and CDR2 is FYNNEI. The CDR3 totals 15 residues. The CDR3 loop reads CATNPELAGGYEQYF. CDR3 sequence (DNA): TGTGCCACTAACCCGGAACTAGCGGGGGGCTACGAGCAGTACTTC.

The chain recombines TRBV5-4 with TRBJ1-2; tentative D call: TRBD1 (6 bases). The CDR3 is made up of 14 amino acids. Deletions cut 5 bases from V and 5 bases from J, with 16 bases between. Germline lookup yields CDR1 SGHNT and CDR2 YYREEE (reference sequence). The CDR3 loop reads CASSNGGARYGYTF. CDR3 coding DNA: TGTGCCAGCAGTAACGGGGGGGCTAGGTATGGCTACACCTTC.

This clone was picked up a small number of times. The rearrangement links TRBV18 to TRBJ1-5, with no clear D. The CDR3 totals 13 residues. The germline V gene has CDR1 KGHSH and CDR2 LQKENI. V shed 2 bases and J shed 4 bases, with 6 bases lying between them. This CDR3 reads CASSPALNQPQHF. The CDR3 bases are TGTGCCAGCTCACCAGCCCTAAATCAGCCCCAGCATTTT. Drawing the rest from reference TRBV18 and TRBJ1-5, the complete variable domain is NAGVMQNPRHLVRRRGQEARLRCSPMKGHSHVYWYRQLPEEGLKFMVYLQKENIIDESGMPKERFSAEFPKEGPSILRIQQVVRGDSAAYFCASSPALNQPQHFGDGTRLSIL.

J is TRBJ2-5 and V is TRBV7-8; a weak D match, TRBD1 (7 bases). Trimming took off 5 bases at V and 1 base at J, with 14 bases between the two ends. The CDR3 length is 15 residues. CDR1 is SGHVS and CDR2 is FQNEAQ in the germline V gene. CDR3 residues: CASSLQGRGQETQYF. The DNA of the CDR3 is TGTGCCAGCAGCCTACAGGGGCGGGGCCAAGAGACCCAGTACTTC.

This clone was detected a few times. The chain is built from TRBV28 and TRBJ1-1; D gene unclear. This CDR3 spans 14 amino acids. Germline CDR1 MDHEN, CDR2 SYDVKM. V gave up 4 bases and J gave up 10 bases, with 19 bases separating them. The CDR3 loop reads CASSSLFLVSGAFF. The CDR3 DNA is TGTGCCAGCAGTTCTCTGTTTTTGGTGAGTGGAGCTTTCTTT.

This clone was found a few times. This sequence joins TRBV18 and TRBJ1-5; D remains unclear. The CDR3 has 15 residues. Trimming removed 2 bases from V and 6 bases from J, with 14 bases in between. In germline, CDR1 is KGHSH, CDR2 LQKENI. The CDR3 sequence is CASSPSGGFGQPQHF. For the CDR3, the DNA is TGTGCCAGCTCACCATCAGGAGGGTTCGGTCAGCCCCAGCATTTT.

The chain couples TRBV5-1 to TRBJ2-5; 9 bases are shared with TRBD2. Germline CDR1 SGHRS, CDR2 YFSETQ. This CDR3 is 15 amino acids long. After removal of 5 bases from V and 3 bases from J, the junction contained 8 bases not matched to a gene. Here the CDR3 reads CASSIVSSGKETQYF. In DNA, the CDR3 is TGCGCCAGCAGTATAGTCTCTAGCGGGAAAGAGACCCAGTACTTC.

The chain couples TRBV10-3 to TRBJ2-3; 10 bases match TRBD1. Germline V lookup: CDR1 ENHRY, CDR2 SYGVKD. This CDR3 has 14 amino acids. V dropped 4 bases and J dropped 5; count of bases not matched to a gene: 3. Here the CDR3 reads CAISAGQGRDTQYF. CDR3 in DNA: TGTGCCATCAGTGCGGGACAGGGGAGAGATACGCAGTATTTT.

This chain uses TRBV5-1 with TRBJ2-5; D gene ambiguous. In germline, CDR1 is SGHRS, CDR2 YFSETQ. V gave up 0 bases and J gave up 2 bases, with 8 bases separating them. The CDR3 extends over 14 amino acids. The CDR3 loop reads CASSLGAVQETQYF. The CDR3 nucleotides read TGCGCCAGCAGCTTGGGGGCAGTACAAGAGACCCAGTACTTC.

The rearrangement uses TRBV2 and TRBJ1-5; D call uncertain. From germline, CDR1 is SNHLY and CDR2 FYNNEI. The CDR3 totals 13 residues. The V gene lost 8 bases and the J gene lost 0 bases, with 8 bases spanning the gap. The CDR3 loop is CASVRDSNQPQHF. The CDR3 coding sequence is TGTGCCAGCGTCCGGGATAGCAATCAGCCCCAGCATTTT.

J is TRBJ1-5 and V is TRBV5-5; D is undetermined. CDR1 and CDR2 from the germline V gene are SGHKS and YYEKEE (reference sequence). CDR3 size: 15 residues. Trimming took 1 base from V and 5 from J, leaving 13 bases between them. The CDR3 nucleotides read TGTGCCAGCAGCTTGCAGGCCGCGGGTGATCAGCCCCAGCATTTT. Amino acids: CASSLQAAGDQPQHF.

V usage is TRBV6-1 and J usage is TRBJ2-7, with 9 bases fitting TRBD2. The CDR3 is made up of 16 amino acids. Germline CDR1 is MNHNS and CDR2 is SASEGT. V lost 4 bases, J lost 0 bases, and 7 bases stayed unmatched. Here the CDR3 DNA reads TGTGCCAGCAGTGCTTCTAGCGGGGAAAGCTCCTACGAGCAGTACTTC. Amino acid sequence: CASSASSGESSYEQYF.

This chain connects TRBV12-3 or TRBV12-4 to TRBJ2-2, with D uncertain. Trimming removed 5 bases from V and 7 bases from J, with 11 bases in between. The CDR3 contains 13 residues. The CDR3 region is CASSPDSFGELFF. CDR3 DNA: TGTGCCAGCAGTCCCGACTCCTTCGGGGAGCTGTTTTTT.

V usage is TRBV28 and J usage is TRBJ1-1, with D possibly being TRBD1 (5 bases). V was cut by 4 bases and J by 4 bases, with 28 bases left in between. Germline V CDR1 and CDR2: MDHEN, SYDVKM. This CDR3 comprises 19 residues. CDR3 in DNA: TGTGCCAGCAGTTCCATTTGGGGGGATGGAGGAGCTGACACCACTGAAGCTTTCTTT. Its translation: CASSSIWGDGGADTTEAFF.

The rearrangement joins TRBV6-2 or TRBV6-3 to TRBJ2-2; D is possibly TRBD2 (5 bases). The CDR3 covers 16 residues. Germline loops: CDR1 MNHEY, CDR2 SVGEGT. The V gene lost 7 bases and the J gene lost 5 bases, with 20 bases spanning the gap. The CDR3 sequence: CASIPVRPRDTGELFF. The DNA for the CDR3 is TGTGCCAGCATCCCAGTCCGACCGAGGGATACCGGGGAGCTGTTTTTT.

The chain has TRBV11-2 and TRBJ2-7; TRBD1 is a possible D gene (6 bases). The CDR3 loop spans 15 amino acids. Germline V CDR1 and CDR2: SGHAT, FQNNGV. V was pared by 1 base and J by 3 bases, with 13 bases between. DNA for the CDR3: TGTGCCAGCAGCTTAGGCCTAAGGGGGTACTACGAGCAGTACTTC. As protein: CASSLGLRGYYEQYF.

V and J are TRBV7-2 and TRBJ2-2; TRBD2 matches 11 bases. J lost 7 bases, V lost 1 base, and 5 bases had no gene match. This CDR3 is 16 amino acids long. CDR1 SGHTA and CDR2 FQGNSA come from the germline V gene. The CDR3 nucleotides are TGTGCCAGCAGCTTAGATCTAGCGGGAGGCGGCGGGGAGCTGTTTTTT. The encoded protein is CASSLDLAGGGGELFF.